This T cell receptor beta chain was sequenced for a study of cytotoxic CD8 clonotypes in ibrutinib-treated CLL. About the research overall: Enrolment comprised around twelve relapsed/refractory and over 14 treatment-naive patients; under 18 were IGHV unmutated.

Here immunoSEQ multiplex PCR was the method, and the copy in TCRdb shows in-frame clones only, minus some. This table has roughly 97,000 clones, more than 75% appearing once. Per germline, CDR1 MNHEY and CDR2 SMNVEV (reference sequence). This CDR3 is built from 14 residues. The V and J ends lost 4 bases and 2 bases respectively, with 12 bases between them. The J gene is TRBJ2-7, the V gene TRBV27; D is unresolved. This sequence originates from a human donor with chronic lymphocytic leukemia. The sequencing used PBMCs, collected after 12 months of ibrutinib treatment. The CDR3, as DNA: TGTGCCAGCAGTTCCCTCGACCGTCCCTACGAGCAGTACTTC. It specifies CASSSLDRPYEQYF.